This record covers a single T cell receptor (beta chain). The sample originates from a study of blood T cell repertoires in COVID-19. Overall study: COVID-19 samples collected from the United States, Italy and Spain covered acute and convalescent phases. Sample material is recorded as cDNA or gDNA derived from T cells, B-cell-depleted T cells, or PBMCs.

As originally analysed: Nucleated cell counts were estimated from reference gene primer amplification. The protocol was immunoSEQ multiplex PCR, while the TCRdb copy is restricted to in-frame clones and leaves out a portion. D and trimming come from the DNA, and the V and J calls and clone size come from that table. The top ten clones hold 1.5% of a sample with 120,000 or so clones, more than 75% of them seen once. J was trimmed by 6 bases and V by 2 bases; bases with no gene match: 5. The CDR3 is 14 amino acids. Germline values: CDR1 LGHDT, CDR2 YNNKEL (reference sequence). The sequence came from a human donor in a cohort sampled during active COVID-19. V is TRBV3-1 (or the pseudogene TRBV3-2) and J is TRBJ2-3; TRBD2 matches 7 bases. The sequenced sample consisted of peripheral blood. The CDR3 nucleotides read TGTGCCAGCAGCCAAAGCGGGGTTTTGGATACGCAGTATTTT. It is translated as CASSQSGVLDTQYF.